Presented here are 27 T cell receptor beta chains from one specimen sequenced in a study of blood T cell repertoires in COVID-19. Assay used: immunoSEQ multiplex PCR; TCRdb lists only in-frame clones, some missing. The sample includes some 400,000 clones, 70% to 90% of them seen just once. Sequenced sample: PBMCs or T cells enriched from blood (not recorded which). Receptor source: a man aged 25-40 years who had recovered from COVID-19.

The V gene is TRBV7-6, the J gene TRBJ1-1, with TRBD1 identical over 7 bases. The junction had 14 bases not matched to a gene; V was cut back by 4 bases and J by 3 bases. CDR3 length equals 17 residues. Germline CDR1 is SGHVS and CDR2 is FNYEAQ. The CDR3 reads CASSSSPDRDRDTEAFF. DNA for the CDR3: TGTGCCAGCAGCTCCTCCCCTGACAGGGATAGAGACACTGAAGCTTTCTTT.

The chain combines TRBV7-9 with TRBJ1-5; D gene uncertain. The V gene lost 3 bases and the J gene lost 0 bases, with 9 bases spanning the gap. The germline V gene encodes CDR1 SEHNR and CDR2 FQNEAQ (reference sequence). The CDR3 extends over 15 amino acids. CDR3 region: CASSFGGDSNQPQHF. The CDR3 DNA reads TGTGCCAGCAGCTTCGGAGGAGATAGCAATCAGCCCCAGCATTTT. The full variable domain, its missing parts supplied by reference TRBV7-9 and TRBJ1-5, is DTGVSQNPRHKITKRGQNVTFRCDPISEHNRLYWYRQTLGQGPEFLTYFQNEAQLEKSRLLSDRFSAERPKGSFSTLEIQRTEQGDSAMYLCASSFGGDSNQPQHFGDGTRLSIL.

V and J are TRBV7-2 and TRBJ2-7; TRBD2 aligns across 8 bases. After removal of 2 bases from V and 0 bases from J, the junction contained 3 bases not matched to a gene. The CDR3 covers 15 residues. The germline V gene encodes CDR1 SGHTA and CDR2 FQGNSA. In DNA, the CDR3 is TGTGCCAGCAGCTTAACCAGCGGGGGCTCCTACGAGCAGTACTTC. Translated: CASSLTSGGSYEQYF.

The table lists this clone with a few counts. This CDR3 is also generated by other DNA sequences in the sample. This sequence joins TRBV7-8 and TRBJ1-3; D unclear. CDR1 and CDR2 (germline): SGHVS, FQNEAQ. The V gene lost 3 bases and the J gene lost 0 bases, with 3 bases spanning the gap. CDR3 length: 13 residues. In DNA, the CDR3 is TGTGCCAGCAGCTTTAACTCTGGAAACACCATATATTTT. Translation gives CASSFNSGNTIYF.

The V and J genes are TRBV2 and TRBJ2-3; D not resolved. Germline CDR1 reads SNHLY; CDR2 reads FYNNEI. This CDR3 is built from 12 residues. The V gene lost 5 bases and the J gene lost 6 bases, with 9 bases spanning the gap. The CDR3 region has the DNA TGTGCCAGCAGTCTCAAGAGGGATACGCAGTATTTT. The encoded protein is CASSLKRDTQYF.

V is TRBV9 and J is TRBJ1-3, with D maybe TRBD1 (6 bases). The V end was cut by 4 bases, the J end by 0 bases, with 11 bases between. This CDR3 comprises 15 residues. Germline values: CDR1 SGDLS, CDR2 YYNGEE. The DNA of the CDR3 is TGTGCCAGCAGCTCCGGACAGTTCTCTGGAAACACCATATATTTT. Amino acid sequence: CASSSGQFSGNTIYF.

A few counts support this clone. The rearrangement joins TRBV5-4 to TRBJ1-2, with unresolved D. Germline loops: CDR1 SGHNT, CDR2 YYREEE (reference sequence). V was trimmed by 2 bases and J by 2 bases, leaving 7 bases between them. The length of the CDR3 is 13 residues. CDR3 nucleotides: TGTGCCAGCAGCTTATCGGAGAACTATGGCTACACCTTC. Translation: CASSLSENYGYTF.

V is TRBV9 and J is TRBJ1-5; D is ambiguous. V gave up 4 bases and J gave up 0 bases, with 8 bases separating them. The CDR3 runs to 14 residues. Per the germline V gene, CDR1 is SGDLS and CDR2 is YYNGEE. The CDR3 reads CASSRDYSNQPQHF. In nucleotides, the CDR3 is TGTGCCAGCAGCCGAGATTATAGCAATCAGCCCCAGCATTTT.

The CDR3 region is CASSLLPGQGAGYTF. Written as DNA, the CDR3 is TGTGCCAGCAGTTTGCTTCCGGGACAGGGGGCTGGCTACACCTTC. The V gene is TRBV28, the J gene TRBJ1-2; 12 bases align to TRBD1. The ends lost 3 bases at V and 7 bases at J; junction bases unmatched: 6. Germline V CDR1 and CDR2: MDHEN, SYDVKM. The CDR3 consists of 15 residues.

The rearrangement links TRBV7-2 to TRBJ1-4; 7 bases match TRBD1. The CDR3 is 16 residues long. The germline gives CDR1 SGHTA, CDR2 FQGNSA. After removal of 1 base from V and 2 bases from J, the junction contained 4 bases not matched to a gene. CDR3 sequence: CASSLVGQYTNEKLFF. DNA for the CDR3: TGTGCCAGCAGCTTAGTGGGACAGTATACTAATGAAAAACTGTTTTTT.

V and J are TRBV12-5 and TRBJ2-2; tentative D call: TRBD2 (6 bases). The CDR3 covers 15 residues. The germline V gene encodes CDR1 LGHNT and CDR2 FRNRAP. V shed 8 bases and J shed 1 base, with 14 bases lying between them. The CDR3 reads CASPLWRGNTGELFF. CDR3 nucleotide sequence: TGTGCTAGTCCGCTGTGGCGGGGGAACACCGGGGAGCTGTTTTTT. Looking up the rest from reference TRBV12-5 and TRBJ2-2 gives the full variable domain: DARVTQTPRHKVTEMGQEVTMRCQPILGHNTVFWYRQTMMQGLELLAYFRNRAPLDDSGMPKDRFSAEMPDATLATLKIQPSEPRDSAVYFCASPLWRGNTGELFFGEGSRLTVL.

V and J are TRBV20-1 and TRBJ1-5; TRBD1 agrees at 7 bases. Per germline, CDR1 DFQATT and CDR2 SNEGSKA (reference sequence). The junction had 10 bases not matched to a gene; V was cut back by 4 bases and J by 1 base. This CDR3 is 16 amino acids long. In nucleotides, the CDR3 is TGCAGTGCTACTGACAGGGAGGGTACGAGCAATCAGCCCCAGCATTTT. Encoded protein: CSATDREGTSNQPQHF.

This chain uses TRBV5-6 with TRBJ1-4, with D perhaps TRBD1 (6 bases). Germline values: CDR1 SGHDT, CDR2 YYEEEE. The CDR3 is 15 residues long. Trimming took 1 base from V and 8 from J, leaving 15 bases between them. CDR3 nucleotides: TGTGCCAGCAGCTTGATGAGCCAGGGACAAGAAAAACTGTTTTTT. The encoded protein is CASSLMSQGQEKLFF. The variable domain in full, completed from reference TRBV5-6 and TRBJ1-4, reads DAGVTQSPTHLIKTRGQQVTLRCSPKSGHDTVSWYQQALGQGPQFIFQYYEEEERQRGNFPDRFSGHQFPNYSSELNVNALLLGDSALYLCASSLMSQGQEKLFFGSGTQLSVL.

The genes are TRBV6-6 and TRBJ1-6, with D possibly being TRBD1 (5 bases). This CDR3 is 15 amino acids long. With 2 bases removed from V and 8 bases from J, the gap between germline ends came to 13 bases. Looked up from germline, CDR1 is MNHNY and CDR2 is SVGAGI (reference sequence). The CDR3 DNA is TGTGCCAGCAGTTACATCCTGACAGCTGATTCACCCCTCCACTTT. Amino acids: CASSYILTADSPLHF.

The chain couples TRBV12-3 or TRBV12-4 to TRBJ1-5, with a possible D match to TRBD1 (6 bases). The CDR3 spans 13 residues. V dropped 6 bases and J dropped 5 bases, with 11 bases sitting between them. CDR3 sequence: CASSPDSYQPQHF. The CDR3 DNA reads TGTGCCAGCAGCCCGGACAGCTATCAGCCCCAGCATTTT.

The chain employs TRBV29-1 and TRBJ1-2, with D tentatively TRBD1 (6 bases). The germline V and J ends were trimmed by 6 bases and 2 bases, with 25 bases remaining between them. The germline V gene has CDR1 SQVTM and CDR2 ANQGSEA. The CDR3 is made up of 17 amino acids. The DNA of the CDR3 is TGCAGCGTACGGGGGGTACCGGGACACGGGATCAACTATGGCTACACCTTC. This gives the protein CSVRGVPGHGINYGYTF.

The chain carries TRBV30 and TRBJ1-2; the D gene is possibly TRBD1 (6 bases). Looked up from germline, CDR1 is GTSNPN and CDR2 is SVGIG (reference sequence). Trimming pared 2 bases from V and 4 bases from J, leaving 14 bases between. This CDR3 is 14 amino acids long. CDR3 loop: CAWSRQGMFYGYTF. The CDR3 bases are TGTGCCTGGAGTCGGCAGGGGATGTTCTATGGCTACACCTTC.

The V gene is TRBV10-3, the J gene TRBJ2-5; D perhaps matches TRBD2 (5 bases). There are 13 residues in the CDR3. The germline gives CDR1 ENHRY, CDR2 SYGVKD. The CDR3 protein is CAARVAPQETQYF. In DNA, the CDR3 is TGTGCGGCGAGGGTAGCCCCTCAAGAGACCCAGTACTTC.

This chain joins TRBV7-2 and TRBJ1-1, with D hard to call. This CDR3 spans 14 amino acids. V was shortened by 5 bases and J by 10 bases, with 20 bases between the two germline ends. Germline V CDR1 and CDR2: SGHTA, FQGNSA. In DNA form, the CDR3 reads TGTGCCAGCAGCGCCCCTAGCCTCGAACGGGGAGCTTTCTTT. It encodes CASSAPSLERGAFF. The variable domain in full, completed from reference TRBV7-2 and TRBJ1-1, reads GAGVSQSPSNKVTEKGKDVELRCDPISGHTALYWYRQSLGQGLEFLIYFQGNSAPDKSGLPSDRFSAERTGGSVSTLTIQRTQQEDSAVYLCASSAPSLERGAFFGQGTRLTVV.

This clone has just one count. The chain couples TRBV7-6 to TRBJ2-7; D ambiguous. Germline CDR1 is SGHVS and CDR2 is FNYEAQ. Trimming shortened V by 4 bases and J by 0 bases, and 4 bases separated the two germline ends. CDR3 size: 12 residues. CDR3 sequence reads: CASSSNSYEQYF. The CDR3 nucleotides are TGTGCCAGCAGCTCCAACTCCTACGAGCAGTACTTC.

The chain recombines TRBV9 with TRBJ1-3; the D is unclear. Germline V gene sequence: CDR1 SGDLS, CDR2 YYNGEE. The length of the CDR3 is 15 residues. V was cut by 4 bases and J by 0 bases, with 11 bases left in between. As DNA, the CDR3 is TGTGCCAGCAGCCAATCGGGGAACTCTGGAAACACCATATATTTT. Its translation: CASSQSGNSGNTIYF.

The V call is TRBV4-3, the J call TRBJ1-1, with 12 bases fitting TRBD1. CDR1 and CDR2 from the germline V gene are LGHNA and YSLEER. This CDR3 contains 14 residues. The V gene end was trimmed by 4 bases and the J gene end by 10 bases; junction bases not matched to a gene: 7. CDR3 coding DNA: TGCGCCAGCAGCCCAGGGACAGGGGGCGCGTCAGCTTTCTTT. Its translation is CASSPGTGGASAFF.

The chain recombines TRBV6-5 with TRBJ2-1; D might be TRBD2 (5 bases). The CDR3 is 14 residues long. Germline assignment: CDR1 MNHEY and CDR2 SVGAGI. The V end lost 0 bases, the J end lost 6 bases, and 9 bases lay between the germline ends. CDR3 sequence: CASSYSMRANEQFF. The CDR3 DNA is TGTGCCAGCAGTTACTCGATGAGGGCCAATGAGCAGTTCTTC.

The chain carries TRBV30 and TRBJ2-3; D is perhaps TRBD2 (6 bases). Germline-derived CDR1 and CDR2 are GTSNPN and SVGIG (reference sequence). CDR3 length equals 16 residues. V dropped 0 bases and J dropped 0 bases, with 13 bases sitting between them. CDR3 region: CAWSVLRSGSTDTQYF. CDR3 DNA: TGTGCCTGGAGTGTACTTAGAAGCGGGAGCACAGATACGCAGTATTTT.

This chain connects TRBV29-1 to TRBJ2-7; TRBD1 agrees at 8 bases. CDR3 length: 13 residues. The V gene's germline CDR1 is SQVTM and CDR2 ANQGSEA. Trimming removed 7 bases from V and 6 bases from J; junction bases left unmatched: 11. Here the CDR3 reads CSGTGSGGVEQYF. For the CDR3, the DNA is TGCAGCGGCACGGGGTCAGGGGGCGTCGAGCAGTACTTC.

The V gene is TRBV19, the J gene TRBJ1-3, with D hard to call. Deletions cut 8 bases from V and 6 bases from J, with 17 bases between. The germline gives CDR1 LNHDA, CDR2 SQIVND (reference sequence). CDR3 length: 14 residues. The CDR3 region is CASRKLQRPNTIYF. The CDR3 DNA reads as TGTGCCAGTCGCAAACTGCAACGTCCAAACACCATATATTTT.

The rearrangement links TRBV7-8 to TRBJ1-5, with D possibly TRBD1 on 6 matching bases. The CDR3 length is 13 residues. V lost 1 base, J lost 7 bases, and 8 bases lay in between. The germline V gene encodes CDR1 SGHVS and CDR2 FQNEAQ. The CDR3 loop reads CASSLVDSQPQHF. The CDR3 bases are TGTGCCAGCAGCTTAGTGGACAGCCAGCCCCAGCATTTT.